This T cell receptor (beta chain) is from a study of early T cells in non-severe SARS-CoV-2 infection. Study-level background: Bulk RNA from unsorted whole blood was sequenced; chains were unpaired.

Individual cDNA molecules each received unique molecular identifiers attached to them. TCRdb reprocessed the 5' RACE reads via MiXCR and lists one record per CDR3 protein. The table lists 70,000 to 90,000 distinct CDR3 sequences, about 15% of them singletons. This clonotype showed up just a few times. The CDR3 length is 16 residues. Germline trimming cut 0 bases from V and 10 bases from J; bases unmatched to any gene: 10. Germline values: CDR1 SNHLY, CDR2 FYNNEI. The TCR comes from an adult who was a healthcare worker with PCR-confirmed SARS-CoV-2 infection or an uninfected control (not recorded which). V usage is TRBV2 and J usage is TRBJ1-1, with 11 positions matching TRBD1. Sequencing was done on a sample of whole blood. In DNA form, the CDR3 reads TGTGCCAGCAGTGAAGCGAAGGGACAGGGGGGAAGAGGAGCTTTCTTT. Its protein product is CASSEAKGQGGRGAFF.